A selection of T cell receptor beta chains follows, all from one sample in a study of PD-L1 blockade in urothelial cancer. Using immunoSEQ multiplex PCR, the repertoire was profiled, and TCRdb retains in-frame clones only, with some absent. The sample includes almost 90,000 clones, around 83% of them seen just once. The sample was PBMCs, taken around atezolizumab (anti-PD-L1) treatment. These receptors all come from a man between 60 and 75 years old with urothelial cancer. Each CDR3 is given without its conserved first and last residue.

V,CDR3
TRBV12-5,ASGLRGDAGELF
TRBV7-8,ASSLDRTGDPYEQY
TRBV11-2,ASSSPGTESYNEQF
TRBV5-4,ASSRSDRDTEAF
TRBV6-5,ATSDSGTGDTQY
TRBV5-4,ASSLAGSGGNSPLH
TRBV5-1,ASSLTGGRGYNEQF
TRBV5-5,ASSLPPGRYTEAF
TRBV7-2,ASSLAAAVSGGNTIY
TRBV13,ASSLVTSGTDTQY
TRBV15,ATSRGAGAISGNTIY
TRBV6-5,ASSYVASQPQH
TRBV28,ASSLSAPGGAASGAQETQY
TRBV6-6,ATLSKSGETQY
TRBV5-4,ASSLDLAGGAYEQY
TRBV2,ASSVSSGHRD
TRBV6-5,ASVSGGNYGYT
TRBV4-3,ASSQALAANQETQY
TRBV29-1,SVDTTGELF
TRBV7-9,ASSERGGADTQY
TRBV9,ASSPLTVSYGYT
TRBV4-1,ASSQVGAVRGNTGELF
TRBV5-1,ASSFRESPSYEQY
TRBV10-2,ASSEGLAGATITYEQY
TRBV30,ALTGTSGAQY
TRBV20-1,SAGPGSEQF
TRBV5-1,ASSKGTGLDTGELF
TRBV14,ASSPQQGRYT
TRBV4-2,ASSRAGGGTEAF
TRBV6-5,ASSYGTQSGNTIY
TRBV6-6,ASRTGANYEQY
TRBV18,ASSPGTDTQETQY
TRBV29-1,SVGQGRELF
TRBV11-2,ASALRETLGNEQF
TRBV6-5,ASSYSIGIYYGYT
TRBV5-1,ASRQGARTNEKLF
TRBV5-4,ASSLGGTSTGELF
TRBV11-2,ASSSLGGGRNNEQF
TRBV4-1,ASSHAGTGGAGDITEAF
TRBV6-1,ASSLDSYEQY
TRBV19,ASRYREGFNEQF
TRBV14,ASSLSSGTQY
TRBV10-3,AIGGLPNYGYT
TRBV5-4,ASSLAGTGAGNTIY
TRBV6-6,ASSPLGQGVYEQY
TRBV7-9,ASSLLGSGNSHNEQF
TRBV11-2,ASSFGGRSKLF
TRBV5-1,ASSLLRRGADTQY
TRBV5-1,ASSYNQNEQF
TRBV4-1,ASSQVLASGGSTDTQY
TRBV9,ASSLGTSNAGELF
TRBV2,ASTPGLAGGQETQY